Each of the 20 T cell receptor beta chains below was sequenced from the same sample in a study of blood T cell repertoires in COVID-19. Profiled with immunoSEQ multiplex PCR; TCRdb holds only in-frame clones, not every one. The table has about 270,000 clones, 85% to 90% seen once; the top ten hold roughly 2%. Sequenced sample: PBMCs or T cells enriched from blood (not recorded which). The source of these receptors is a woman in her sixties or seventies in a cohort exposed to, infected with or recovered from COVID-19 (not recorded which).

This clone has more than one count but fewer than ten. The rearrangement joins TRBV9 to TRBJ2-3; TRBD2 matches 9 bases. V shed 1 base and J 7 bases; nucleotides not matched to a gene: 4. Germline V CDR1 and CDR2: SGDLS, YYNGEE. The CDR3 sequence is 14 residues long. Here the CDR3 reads CASSVTGLANTQYF. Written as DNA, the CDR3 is TGTGCCAGCAGCGTAACTGGACTAGCGAATACGCAGTATTTT. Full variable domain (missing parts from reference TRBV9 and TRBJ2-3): DSGVTQTPKHLITATGQRVTLRCSPRSGDLSVYWYQQSLDQGLQFLIQYYNGEERAKGNILERFSAQQFPDLHSELNLSSLELGDSALYFCASSVTGLANTQYFGPGTRLTVL.

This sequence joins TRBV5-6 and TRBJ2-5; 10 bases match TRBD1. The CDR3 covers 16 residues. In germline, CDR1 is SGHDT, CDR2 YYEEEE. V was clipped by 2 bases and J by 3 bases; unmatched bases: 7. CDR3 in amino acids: CASSFNPGTGEETQYF. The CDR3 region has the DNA TGTGCCAGCAGCTTTAACCCCGGGACAGGGGAAGAGACCCAGTACTTC.

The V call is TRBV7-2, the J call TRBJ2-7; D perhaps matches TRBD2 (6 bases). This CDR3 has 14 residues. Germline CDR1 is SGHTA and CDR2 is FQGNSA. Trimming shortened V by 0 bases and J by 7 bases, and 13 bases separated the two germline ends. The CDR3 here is CASSLAGAAGEQYF. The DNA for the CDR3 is TGTGCCAGCAGCTTAGCTGGGGCGGCGGGGGAGCAGTACTTC.

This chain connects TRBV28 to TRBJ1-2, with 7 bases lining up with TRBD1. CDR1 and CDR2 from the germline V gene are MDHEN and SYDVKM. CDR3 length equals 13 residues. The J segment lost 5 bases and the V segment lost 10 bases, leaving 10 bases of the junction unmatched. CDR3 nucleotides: TGTGCCACCTCGACAGGGAGAGGGTATGGCTACACCTTC. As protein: CATSTGRGYGYTF.

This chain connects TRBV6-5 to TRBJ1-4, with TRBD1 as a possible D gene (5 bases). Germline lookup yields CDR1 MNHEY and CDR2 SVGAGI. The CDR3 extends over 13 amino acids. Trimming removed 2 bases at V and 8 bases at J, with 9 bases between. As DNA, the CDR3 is TGTGCCAGCAGTTACGGGGGGGAGGAAAAACTGTTTTTT. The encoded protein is CASSYGGEEKLFF.

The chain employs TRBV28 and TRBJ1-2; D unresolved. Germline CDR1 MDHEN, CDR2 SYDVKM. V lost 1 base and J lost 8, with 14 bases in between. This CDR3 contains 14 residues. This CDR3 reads CASSLSAKREGYTF. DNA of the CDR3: TGTGCCAGCAGTTTATCGGCGAAGAGGGAGGGCTACACCTTC.

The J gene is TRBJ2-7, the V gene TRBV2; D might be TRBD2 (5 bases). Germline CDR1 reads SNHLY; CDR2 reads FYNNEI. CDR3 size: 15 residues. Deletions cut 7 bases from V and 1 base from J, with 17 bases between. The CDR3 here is CASKRERAESYEQYF. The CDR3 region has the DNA TGTGCCAGCAAGAGGGAGAGGGCAGAGTCCTACGAGCAGTACTTC.

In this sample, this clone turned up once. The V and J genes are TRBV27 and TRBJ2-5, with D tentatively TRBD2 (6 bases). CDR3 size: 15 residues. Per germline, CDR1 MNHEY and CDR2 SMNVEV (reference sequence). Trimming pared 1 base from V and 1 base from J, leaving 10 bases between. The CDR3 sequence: CASSLLGGAQETQYF. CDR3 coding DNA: TGTGCCAGCAGTTTATTGGGGGGTGCCCAAGAGACCCAGTACTTC.

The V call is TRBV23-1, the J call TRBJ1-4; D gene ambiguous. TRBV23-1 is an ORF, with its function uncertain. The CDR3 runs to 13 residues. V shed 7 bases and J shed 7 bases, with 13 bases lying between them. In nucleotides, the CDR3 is TGCGCCAGCAAAATGAGGCATGGTGAAAAACTGTTTTTT. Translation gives CASKMRHGEKLFF.

The CDR3 bases are TGTGCCAGCAGTTTAGCGAAGGGCCAGGGGTATGGCTACACCTTC. This sequence encodes CASSLAKGQGYGYTF. The rearrangement uses TRBV28 and TRBJ1-2, with D maybe TRBD1 (6 bases). This CDR3 is 15 amino acids long. With 2 bases removed from V and 5 bases from J, the gap between germline ends came to 15 bases. Per germline, CDR1 MDHEN and CDR2 SYDVKM.

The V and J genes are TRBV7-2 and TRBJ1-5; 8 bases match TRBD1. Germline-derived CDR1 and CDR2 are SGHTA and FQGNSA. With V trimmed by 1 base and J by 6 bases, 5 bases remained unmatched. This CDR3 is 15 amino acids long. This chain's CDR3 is CASSLGQGSGQPQHF. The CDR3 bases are TGTGCCAGCAGCTTAGGACAGGGGTCCGGTCAGCCCCAGCATTTT.

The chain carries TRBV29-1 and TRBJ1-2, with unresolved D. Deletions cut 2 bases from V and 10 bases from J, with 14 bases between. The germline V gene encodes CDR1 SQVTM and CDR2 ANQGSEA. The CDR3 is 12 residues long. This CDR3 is CSVESGFTIYTF. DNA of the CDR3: TGCAGCGTTGAATCAGGATTCACCATCTACACCTTC.

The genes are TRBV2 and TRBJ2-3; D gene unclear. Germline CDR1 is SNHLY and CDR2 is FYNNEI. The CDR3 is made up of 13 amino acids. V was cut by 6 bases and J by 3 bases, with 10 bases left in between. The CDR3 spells CASSQAVTDTQYF. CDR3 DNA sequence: TGTGCCAGCAGCCAAGCTGTGACAGATACGCAGTATTTT.

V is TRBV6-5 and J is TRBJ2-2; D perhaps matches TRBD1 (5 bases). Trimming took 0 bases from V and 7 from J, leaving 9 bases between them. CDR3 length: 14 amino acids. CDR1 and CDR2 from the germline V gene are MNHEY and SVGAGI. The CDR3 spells CASSYSPGHGELFF. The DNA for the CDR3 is TGTGCCAGCAGTTACTCCCCAGGGCACGGGGAGCTGTTTTTT.

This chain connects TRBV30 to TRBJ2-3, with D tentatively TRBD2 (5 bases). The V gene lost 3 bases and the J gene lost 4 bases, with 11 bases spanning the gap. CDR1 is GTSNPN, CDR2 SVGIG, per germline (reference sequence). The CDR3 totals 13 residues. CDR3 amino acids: CAWSPGIADTQYF. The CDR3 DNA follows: TGTGCCTGGAGCCCGGGGATCGCAGATACGCAGTATTTT.

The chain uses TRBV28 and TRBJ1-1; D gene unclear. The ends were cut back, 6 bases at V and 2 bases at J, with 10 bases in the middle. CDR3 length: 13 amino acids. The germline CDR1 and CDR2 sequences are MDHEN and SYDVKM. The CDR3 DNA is TGTGCCAGCAGCGCAGGATTAAACACTGAAGCTTTCTTT. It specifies CASSAGLNTEAFF.

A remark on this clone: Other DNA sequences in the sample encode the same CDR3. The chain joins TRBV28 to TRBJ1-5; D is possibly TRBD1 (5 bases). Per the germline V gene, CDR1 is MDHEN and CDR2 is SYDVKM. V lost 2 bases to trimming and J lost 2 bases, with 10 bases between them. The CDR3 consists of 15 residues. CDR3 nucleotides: TGTGCCAGCAGTTTAGGAGGGGCTCGCAATCAGCCCCAGCATTTT. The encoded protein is CASSLGGARNQPQHF.

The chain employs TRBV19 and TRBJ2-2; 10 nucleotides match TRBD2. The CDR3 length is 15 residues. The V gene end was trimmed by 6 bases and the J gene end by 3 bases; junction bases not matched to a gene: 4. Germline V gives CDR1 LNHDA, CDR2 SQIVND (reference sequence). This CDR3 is CASSRGTSDTGELFF. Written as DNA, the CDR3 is TGTGCCAGTAGCCGAGGGACTAGCGACACCGGGGAGCTGTTTTTT.

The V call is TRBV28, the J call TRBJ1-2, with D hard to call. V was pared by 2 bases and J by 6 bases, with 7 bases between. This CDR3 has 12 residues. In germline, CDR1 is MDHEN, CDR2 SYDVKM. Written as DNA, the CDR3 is TGTGCCAGCAGTTTACAGACTAATGGCTACACCTTC. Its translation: CASSLQTNGYTF.

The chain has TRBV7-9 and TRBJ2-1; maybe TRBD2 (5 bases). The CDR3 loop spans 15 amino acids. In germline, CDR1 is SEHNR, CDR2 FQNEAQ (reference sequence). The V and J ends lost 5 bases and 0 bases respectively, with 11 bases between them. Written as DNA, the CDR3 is TGTGCCAGCAGCCGGGGTTCAAGCTCCTACAATGAGCAGTTCTTC. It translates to CASSRGSSSYNEQFF.